Listed below are T cell receptor beta chains from one sample, sequenced in a study of cytomegalovirus exposure and HLA in healthy donors. Sequencing was performed with immunoSEQ multiplex PCR; in TCRdb, only in-frame clones are kept and a portion is missing. The repertoire holds roughly 190,000 clones, around 81% seen once, with about 2.1% in the top ten. Material for sequencing was PBMCs. The origin of the receptors is a woman younger than 45 in good health and CMV-seropositive. Each CDR3 is given with its conserved first and last residue. Each record gives: D gene, clone size, J gene, V gene, CDR3 protein, CDR3 DNA. The D gene is left open where the match is weak. Size is omitted from some rows. Given values are once, few, many or a class for expanded clones.

D: TRBD1; size: NA; J: TRBJ1-5; V: TRBV7-2; CDR3: CASSLDRGNQPQHF; DNA: TGTGCCAGCAGCTTAGACAGGGGAAATCAGCCCCAGCATTTT
D: NA; size: NA; J: TRBJ1-1; V: TRBV2; CDR3: CASSENRGVELGEAFF; DNA: TGTGCCAGCAGTGAAAATAGGGGTGTAGAGCTGGGGGAAGCTTTCTTT
D: NA; size: few; J: TRBJ1-2; V: TRBV28; CDR3: CASSFRDINYGYTF; DNA: TGTGCCAGCAGTTTCAGGGATATTAACTATGGCTACACCTTC
D: NA; size: few; J: TRBJ1-2; V: TRBV5-4; CDR3: CASSLAGRGPSYTF; DNA: TGTGCCAGCAGCTTGGCTGGACGGGGTCCTAGCTACACCTTC
D: NA; size: NA; J: TRBJ1-4; V: TRBV7-2; CDR3: CASSLDRDEKLFF; DNA: TGTGCCAGCAGCTTAGACAGGGATGAAAAACTGTTTTTT
D: TRBD1; size: few; J: TRBJ2-2; V: TRBV29-1; CDR3: CSSVRDRGLSGELFF; DNA: TGCAGCTCGGTCCGGGACAGGGGTTTATCCGGGGAGCTGTTTTTT
D: NA; size: NA; J: TRBJ1-2; V: TRBV5-1; CDR3: CASSAEPPRANYGYTF; DNA: TGCGCCAGCAGCGCGGAACCCCCCAGGGCAAACTATGGCTACACCTTC
D: TRBD1; size: NA; J: TRBJ2-6; V: TRBV2; CDR3: CASSLQGAGGANVLTF; DNA: TGTGCCAGCAGTCTACAGGGGGCAGGTGGGGCCAACGTCCTGACTTTC
D: TRBD1; size: NA; J: TRBJ1-2; V: TRBV29-1; CDR3: CSVIGGQGNYGYTF; DNA: TGCAGCGTTATTGGCGGACAGGGAAACTATGGCTACACCTTC
D: TRBD2; size: NA; J: TRBJ2-7; V: TRBV4-3; CDR3: CASSQATRGEGYYEQYF; DNA: TGCGCCAGCAGCCAAGCCACCCGGGGGGAGGGATACTACGAGCAGTACTTC
D: TRBD1; size: NA; J: TRBJ1-2; V: TRBV29-1; CDR3: CSVGDRDRSYTF; DNA: TGCAGCGTCGGAGACAGGGATAGGAGCTACACCTTC